Below, 26 T cell receptor beta chains from the same sample are listed, as sequenced in a study of PD-L1 blockade in urothelial cancer. Time point described: pretreatment peripheral blood. Sequenced by immunoSEQ multiplex PCR; TCRdb stores in-frame clones only, minus some. The data show tens of thousands of clones, with around four fifths seen just once and about 6.7% held by the top ten. Specimen: PBMCs, collected around atezolizumab (anti-PD-L1) treatment. Every receptor here comes from a man in his forties with urothelial cancer.

CDR3 sequence reads: CASSQTLAKNIQYF. The CDR3 bases are TGTGCCAGCAGCCAGACTCTAGCCAAAAACATTCAGTACTTC. V gene TRBV9 combines with J gene TRBJ2-4; D ambiguous. The ends were cut back, 4 bases at V and 0 bases at J, with 8 bases in the middle. This CDR3 contains 14 residues. Germline V gives CDR1 SGDLS, CDR2 YYNGEE.

The rearrangement uses TRBV6-5 and TRBJ2-7, with D possibly TRBD1 on 5 matching bases. CDR1 MNHEY and CDR2 SVGAGI come from the germline V gene. The CDR3 has 13 residues. V lost 8 bases and J 0 bases, leaving 11 bases between the germline ends. The chain's CDR3 is CASQGFSSYEQYF. The CDR3 DNA sequence: TGTGCCAGCCAGGGTTTTAGCTCCTACGAGCAGTACTTC.

CDR3 in DNA: TGCGCCTCTCGAAAGGACAGGGGTTTAACCTACGAGCAGTACTTC. This encodes CASRKDRGLTYEQYF. The chain is built from TRBV5-1 and TRBJ2-7; the match to TRBD1 covers 9 bases. The V and J ends lost 10 bases and 2 bases, in that order; junction bases with no gene match: 13. The CDR3 loop spans 15 amino acids. The germline V gene has CDR1 SGHRS and CDR2 YFSETQ.

This chain links TRBV9 with TRBJ2-1; 8 bases are a match to TRBD1. Germline assignment: CDR1 SGDLS and CDR2 YYNGEE. The CDR3 length is 16 residues. With 4 bases clipped from V and 5 bases from J, the junction kept 11 bases outside the gene matches. The DNA for the CDR3 is TGTGCCAGCAGCACAGTGGGGACAGGAGCAAACAATGAGCAGTTCTTC. This translates into CASSTVGTGANNEQFF. The full variable domain, completed using reference TRBV9 and TRBJ2-1, is DSGVTQTPKHLITATGQRVTLRCSPRSGDLSVYWYQQSLDQGLQFLIQYYNGEERAKGNILERFSAQQFPDLHSELNLSSLELGDSALYFCASSTVGTGANNEQFFGPGTRLTVL.

The gene calls are TRBV21-1 and TRBJ1-5; the table's D call, TRBD1, has no DNA check behind it. TRBV21-1 is assigned pseudogene status. The CDR3 loop spans 14 amino acids. The CDR3 bases are TGTGCCAGCAGCAGGGGACAGCTTAATCAGCCCCAGCATTTT. Its protein product is CASSRGQLNQPQHF.

CDR3 protein: CASSQSTLAGDEQYF. In nucleotides, the CDR3 is TGTGCCAGCAGCCAATCTACGCTAGCGGGAGACGAGCAGTACTTC. The V and J genes are TRBV16 and TRBJ2-7; the match to TRBD2 covers 10 bases. Germline CDR1 KGHSY, CDR2 FQNENV. CDR3 length: 15 residues. J was trimmed by 5 bases and V by 0 bases; bases with no gene match: 4. Variable domain in full (rest from reference TRBV16 and TRBJ2-7): GEEVAQTPKHLVRGEGQKAKLYCAPIKGHSYVFWYQQVLKNEFKFLISFQNENVFDETGMPKERFSAKCLPNSPCSLEIQATKLEDSAVYFCASSQSTLAGDEQYFGPGTRLTVT.

The V gene is TRBV7-3, the J gene TRBJ2-1, with 7 bases fitting TRBD2. This CDR3 spans 16 amino acids. Germline V gene sequence: CDR1 SGHTA, CDR2 FQGTGA. J lost 4 bases, V lost 5 bases, and 11 bases had no gene match. The CDR3 region is CASSVNGRGMYNEQFF. The DNA of the CDR3 is TGTGCCAGCAGCGTAAATGGGCGGGGGATGTACAATGAGCAGTTCTTC. Variable domain in full (rest from reference TRBV7-3 and TRBJ2-1): GAGVSQTPSNKVTEKGKYVELRCDPISGHTALYWYRQSLGQGPEFLIYFQGTGAADDSGLPNDRFFAVRPEGSVSTLKIQRTERGDSAVYLCASSVNGRGMYNEQFFGPGTRLTVL.

This chain uses TRBV6-6 with TRBJ1-5, with D maybe TRBD1 (5 bases). Germline V gives CDR1 MNHNY, CDR2 SVGAGI (reference sequence). V lost 2 bases and J lost 0, with 8 bases in between. This CDR3 contains 15 residues. The CDR3 protein is CASSYQGYSNQPQHF. CDR3 DNA: TGTGCCAGCAGTTACCAGGGTTATAGCAATCAGCCCCAGCATTTT.

The J gene is TRBJ2-1, the V gene TRBV25-1; weak D call: TRBD2 (6 bases). Germline V CDR1 and CDR2: MGHDK, SYGVNS. Trimming cost V 6 bases and J 7 bases, with 16 bases left between them. This CDR3 contains 14 residues. The CDR3 bases are TGTGCCAGCAGGCACCCAGGAGGGTTGAATGAGCAGTTCTTC. It codes for CASRHPGGLNEQFF.

This chain joins TRBV30 and TRBJ2-2; 7 nucleotides agree with TRBD2. The length of the CDR3 is 15 residues. The germline gives CDR1 GTSNPN, CDR2 SVGIG (reference sequence). V trimming: 4 bases; J trimming: 4 bases; junction bases outside the gene matches: 9. The CDR3: CAWKAAGAGTGELFF. The DNA of the CDR3 is TGTGCCTGGAAGGCCGCGGGAGCGGGCACCGGGGAGCTGTTTTTT.

The chain is built from TRBV10-3 and TRBJ1-3, with D maybe TRBD1 (5 bases). CDR1 is ENHRY, CDR2 SYGVKD, per germline. CDR3 length: 14 residues. Trimming cost V 7 bases and J 0 bases, with 10 bases left between them. The CDR3 sequence: CAIKQVLSGNTIYF. CDR3 nucleotides: TGTGCCATCAAACAGGTCCTCTCTGGAAACACCATATATTTT.

The J gene is TRBJ1-2, the V gene TRBV6-5, with a weak D call TRBD1 (6 bases). The V gene lost 6 bases and the J gene lost 8 bases, with 16 bases spanning the gap. The germline gives CDR1 MNHEY, CDR2 SVGAGI. The length of the CDR3 is 13 residues. The CDR3 nucleotides are TGTGCCAGCAGCCGGGACATTAGTGGAGGCTACACCTTC. Translating it yields CASSRDISGGYTF.

This clone was observed a single time. This rearrangement joins TRBV19 to TRBJ2-5, with 10 bases fitting TRBD2. Germline loops: CDR1 LNHDA, CDR2 SQIVND (reference sequence). The CDR3 has 16 amino acids. V gave up 9 bases and J gave up 7 bases; unmatched junction bases: 17. As DNA, the CDR3 is TGTGCCAGCTCCTACTCGAGCGGGAGGGCCGAAGGGACCCAGTACTTC. This sequence encodes CASSYSSGRAEGTQYF.

The chain links TRBV5-1 to TRBJ2-5; 12 bases match TRBD2. The J segment lost 5 bases and the V segment lost 4 bases, leaving 3 bases of the junction unmatched. Germline CDR1 reads SGHRS; CDR2 reads YFSETQ. The CDR3 loop spans 14 amino acids. CDR3 sequence (DNA): TGCGCCAGCAGCACCGGGACTAGCGGGGAGACCCAGTACTTC. As protein: CASSTGTSGETQYF.

In this sample, this clone turned up once. The V and J genes are TRBV27 and TRBJ2-6; 9 positions match TRBD1. The CDR3 runs 18 residues. V shed 6 bases and J 0 bases; nucleotides not matched to a gene: 9. Germline-derived CDR1 and CDR2 are MNHEY and SMNVEV (reference sequence). The CDR3: CASSLGTGKFSGANVLTF. CDR3 coding DNA: TGTGCCAGCAGCCTTGGGACAGGGAAATTCTCTGGGGCCAACGTCCTGACTTTC.

The table lists this clone with a count of one. The chain is built from TRBV6-1 and TRBJ2-1, with 8 bases that match TRBD2. The junction had 7 bases not matched to a gene; V was cut back by 3 bases and J by 6 bases. The germline gives CDR1 MNHNS, CDR2 SASEGT. The CDR3 sequence is 15 residues long. The CDR3 is CASSDYGRAANEQFF. CDR3 DNA sequence: TGTGCCAGCAGTGATTACGGGAGGGCCGCCAATGAGCAGTTCTTC.

This chain links TRBV6-6 with TRBJ2-1; the match to TRBD2 covers 9 bases. The CDR3 is 15 amino acids. CDR1 is MNHNY and CDR2 is SVGAGI in the germline V gene (reference sequence). After removal of 2 bases from V and 9 bases from J, the junction contained 8 bases not matched to a gene. This CDR3 is CASSYEASGNSEQFF. The CDR3 DNA is TGTGCCAGCAGTTACGAGGCTAGCGGGAATAGTGAGCAGTTCTTC.

The CDR3 DNA reads TGTGCCAGCTCACCGGGCGGGGCGGATGGCTACACCTTC. As protein: CASSPGGADGYTF. V gene TRBV18 combines with J gene TRBJ1-2; the D gene is possibly TRBD1 (5 bases). From germline, CDR1 is KGHSH and CDR2 LQKENI. There are 13 residues in the CDR3. Between the trimmed V and J ends, which lost 3 bases and 6 bases, there was a span of 11 bases. The full variable domain, with the rest looked up from reference TRBV18 and TRBJ1-2, is NAGVMQNPRHLVRRRGQEARLRCSPMKGHSHVYWYRQLPEEGLKFMVYLQKENIIDESGMPKERFSAEFPKEGPSILRIQQVVRGDSAAYFCASSPGGADGYTFGSGTRLTVV.

The J gene is TRBJ1-1, the V gene TRBV6-5; D gene ambiguous. The CDR3 contains 14 residues. The germline gives CDR1 MNHEY, CDR2 SVGAGI. V lost 2 bases and J 3 bases, leaving 10 bases between the germline ends. CDR3 residues: CASSYGLRDTEAFF. CDR3 DNA sequence: TGTGCCAGCAGTTACGGTTTGAGGGACACTGAAGCTTTCTTT.

The rearrangement links TRBV30 to TRBJ1-4, with a weak D call TRBD1 (5 bases). Trimming pared 4 bases from V and 4 bases from J, leaving 28 bases between. Germline CDR1 GTSNPN, CDR2 SVGIG (reference sequence). The CDR3 is 19 residues long. The CDR3 reads CAWTNSGWGSESNNEKLFF. The CDR3, as DNA: TGTGCCTGGACCAACTCTGGTTGGGGCAGCGAATCCAATAATGAAAAACTGTTTTTT.

The rearrangement joins TRBV7-9 to TRBJ2-1; 8 bases fit TRBD2. The CDR3 is made up of 15 amino acids. The germline V gene has CDR1 SEHNR and CDR2 FQNEAQ (reference sequence). The CDR3 bases are TGTGCTCAGACACGGGGACGGGAGGGCCACAATGAGCAGTTCTTC. This encodes CAQTRGREGHNEQFF. Combining the CDR3 with reference TRBV7-9 and TRBJ2-1 gives the whole variable domain DTGVSQNPRHKITKRGQNVTFRCDPISEHNRLYWYRQTLGQGPEFLTYFQNEAQLEKSRLLSDRFSAERPKGSFSTLEIQRTEQGDSAMYLCAQTRGREGHNEQFFGPGTRLTVL.

The gene calls are TRBV15 and TRBJ2-5, with D tentatively TRBD2 (6 bases). CDR1 and CDR2 (germline): LNHNV, YYDKDF (reference sequence). V gave up 6 bases and J gave up 5 bases, with 10 bases separating them. The length of the CDR3 is 12 residues. The CDR3 DNA follows: TGTGCCACCAGAGGCGGGACTGAGACCCAGTACTTC. Residues: CATRGGTETQYF.

The V call is TRBV7-9, the J call TRBJ2-1, with 11 bases matching TRBD2. Germline V gene lookup returns CDR1 SEHNR and CDR2 FQNEAQ (reference sequence). The trim removed 8 bases at V and 9 bases at J, leaving 9 bases unmatched. The CDR3 spans 14 residues. CDR3 residues: CASPAVAGGAEQFF. For the CDR3, the DNA is TGTGCCAGCCCAGCTGTAGCGGGAGGGGCTGAGCAGTTCTTC.

The chain has TRBV14 and TRBJ2-7, with TRBD2 identical over 8 bases. V lost 6 bases to trimming and J lost 5 bases; unmatched junction nucleotides: 9. This CDR3 region has 14 residues. The germline CDR1 and CDR2 sequences are SGHDN and FVKESK. The DNA for the CDR3 is TGTGCCAGCAGAGGCCTCAGCGGGGGCCACGAGCAGTACTTC. This codes for CASRGLSGGHEQYF.

The chain is built from TRBV15 and TRBJ2-7, with 10 bases matching TRBD2. CDR3 length: 15 residues. The trim removed 3 bases at V and 5 bases at J, leaving 7 bases unmatched. CDR1 and CDR2 from the germline V gene are LNHNV and YYDKDF (reference sequence). CDR3 sequence reads: CATSSGRTSGDEQYF. CDR3 nucleotide sequence: TGTGCCACCAGCAGCGGCCGGACTAGCGGAGACGAGCAGTACTTC.

The V gene is TRBV23-1, the J gene TRBJ1-2; the D gene is possibly TRBD1 (5 bases). TRBV23-1 is an open reading frame, and its role is uncertain. Trimming removed 8 bases at V and 2 bases at J, with 15 bases between. CDR3 length: 14 amino acids. CDR3 loop: CASGGHFANYGYTF. In DNA, the CDR3 is TGCGCCAGCGGCGGACATTTTGCCAACTATGGCTACACCTTC.